The sequence of this T cell receptor beta chain was determined in a study of blood T cell repertoires in COVID-19. Study details: Sample material is recorded as cDNA or gDNA derived from T cells, B-cell-depleted T cells, or PBMCs.

In regard to this clone: The sample has other DNA sequences that encode this CDR3 too.

Some clones are missing from TCRdb's copy, which holds only in-frame ones; the method was immunoSEQ multiplex PCR. The sample shows about 500,000 clones, roughly 87% of them seen only once. The receptor was isolated from a man between 18 and 29 years old with COVID-19, enrolled during active disease. The sample was peripheral blood.

CDR3 loop: CASSLGLAGAQETQYF. The CDR3 coding sequence is TGTGCCAGCAGCTTAGGACTAGCGGGGGCTCAAGAGACCCAGTACTTC. The chain has TRBV7-2 and TRBJ2-5, with 12 bases fitting TRBD2. This CDR3 contains 16 residues. Losses at the gene ends were 1 base for V and 2 bases for J; bases not matched to a gene: 2. Germline CDR1 is SGHTA and CDR2 is FQGNSA.